This entry features one TCR beta chain sequence. Healthy Caucasian donors formed the entire cohort. This entry is derived from a study of identical twins. MiXCR, run by TCRdb on the 5' RACE reads, gives a single entry per CDR3 protein. The table includes around 340,000 distinct CDR3 sequences, roughly 9% detected once. This CDR3 region has 17 residues. V dropped 5 bases and J dropped 0 bases, with 16 bases sitting between them. CDR1 MNHNS and CDR2 SASEGT come from the germline V gene. The sequence derives from a woman aged 50 to 65 in good health. Sequenced: naive T cells sorted from blood. The chain couples TRBV6-1 to TRBJ2-2; D is undetermined. DNA of the CDR3: TGTGCCAGCAGTCTTAGGACGGGCCGACCGAACACCGGGGAGCTGTTTTTT. Encoded protein: CASSLRTGRPNTGELFF.